What follows are 23 T cell receptor beta chains derived from one specimen sequenced in a study of early T cells in non-severe SARS-CoV-2 infection. TCRdb passed the 5' RACE reads through MiXCR, listing each CDR3 protein once. The sample yields roughly 75,000 distinct CDR3 sequences, 16% seen once. Sequenced: whole blood. The receptors come from an adult who was a healthcare worker with PCR-confirmed SARS-CoV-2 infection or an uninfected control (not recorded which).

This clonotype was counted only a few times. The V call is TRBV12-5, the J call TRBJ1-2, with TRBD1 matching 8 bases. The V gene's germline CDR1 is LGHNT and CDR2 FRNRAP. The CDR3 loop spans 14 amino acids. Unmatched junction bases numbered 10, after V lost 6 bases and J lost 7 bases. CDR3 amino acids: CASGQDRAFSGYTF. CDR3 nucleotides: TGTGCTAGTGGACAGGACAGGGCCTTCAGTGGCTACACCTTC.

This clonotype was picked up many times. This chain uses TRBV5-4 with TRBJ2-3; perhaps TRBD2 as D (6 bases). V gave up 0 bases and J gave up 3 bases, with 8 bases separating them. The germline CDR1 and CDR2 sequences are SGHNT and YYREEE (reference sequence). This CDR3 has 14 residues. The CDR3 DNA is TGTGCCAGCAGCTTGGATGGAGGGACAGATACGCAGTATTTT. Translated: CASSLDGGTDTQYF.

This clonotype came up a few times. This chain joins TRBV11-3 and TRBJ2-7; possible D gene TRBD2, 6 bases. Germline assignment: CDR1 SGHNT and CDR2 YENEEA. V gave up 1 base and J gave up 3 bases, with 10 bases separating them. The CDR3 has 14 residues. The chain's CDR3 is CASSLGRRGYEQYF. CDR3 bases: TGTGCCAGCAGCTTAGGGCGGAGGGGCTACGAGCAGTACTTC.

This clonotype appeared a few times. The chain has TRBV6-5 and TRBJ2-5; no clear D gene. The CDR3 is 14 amino acids. V lost 7 bases and J lost 5, with 17 bases in between. Germline values: CDR1 MNHEY, CDR2 SVGAGI. The CDR3 spells CASTRSFLSETQYF. CDR3 DNA: TGTGCCAGCACTCGTTCGTTTCTATCGGAGACCCAGTACTTC.

Only one count was recorded for this clonotype. The V gene is TRBV5-1, the J gene TRBJ2-3; D remains ambiguous. V was clipped by 1 base and J by 2 bases, with 11 bases between them. CDR3 length: 15 residues. Germline V CDR1 and CDR2: SGHRS, YFSETQ. The CDR3 DNA is TGCGCCAGCAGCTTGCAGATGGGTCCCACAGATACGCAGTATTTT. The encoded protein is CASSLQMGPTDTQYF.

Turning to this clonotype: At one boundary the junction diverges from the germline segment, which might be a read error. V gene TRBV12-3 or TRBV12-4 combines with J gene TRBJ2-7; 10 bases map to TRBD2. The CDR3 has 14 amino acids. The CDR3 DNA sequence: TGTGCCAGCAGATTAGCGGGGGGCGCCTACGAGCAGTACTTC. As protein: CASRLAGGAYEQYF.

A few counts support this clonotype. The chain couples TRBV4-1 to TRBJ2-7, with 7 bases identical to TRBD2. The germline CDR1 and CDR2 sequences are MGHRA and YSYEKL. CDR3 length: 15 amino acids. The V gene end was trimmed by 1 base and the J gene end by 2 bases; junction bases not matched to a gene: 5. The CDR3 here is CASSQGLAETYEQYF. For the CDR3, the DNA is TGCGCCAGCAGCCAAGGCCTAGCGGAGACCTACGAGCAGTACTTC.

A remark on this clonotype: A much larger clone sits a single nucleotide away, making a read error possible. The rearrangement uses TRBV28 and TRBJ2-5; 9 bases agree with TRBD1. The CDR3 runs 15 residues. J lost 5 bases, V lost 4 bases, and 8 bases had no gene match. Looked up from germline, CDR1 is MDHEN and CDR2 is SYDVKM. CDR3 sequence reads: CASSWTGQGFETQYF. As DNA, the CDR3 is TGTGCCAGCAGTTGGACGGGACAGGGTTTCGAGACCCAGTACTTC. The variable domain in full, completed from reference TRBV28 and TRBJ2-5, reads DVKVTQSSRYLVKRTGEKVFLECVQDMDHENMFWYRQDPGLGLRLIYFSYDVKMKEKGDIPEGYSVSREKKERFSLILESASTNQTSMYLCASSWTGQGFETQYFGPGTRLLVL.

This clonotype was counted once. The chain carries TRBV24-1 and TRBJ2-1, with D perhaps matching TRBD2 (6 bases). V lost 11 bases, J lost 0 bases, and 13 bases lay in between. The germline CDR1 and CDR2 sequences are KGHDR and SFDVKD. CDR3 length: 14 residues. CDR3: CAIEATSSYNEQFF. Here the CDR3 DNA reads TGTGCCATCGAAGCGACTAGCTCCTACAATGAGCAGTTCTTC.

The chain combines TRBV11-2 with TRBJ2-5; the D gene is possibly TRBD1 (6 bases). This CDR3 contains 14 residues. V was trimmed by 3 bases and J by 2 bases, leaving 10 bases between them. Germline V lookup: CDR1 SGHAT, CDR2 FQNNGV. Here the CDR3 DNA reads TGTGCCAGCAGCTTTCGACAGGTTCAAGAGACCCAGTACTTC. The encoded protein is CASSFRQVQETQYF.

Only a few counts were recorded for this clonotype. V and J are TRBV7-9 and TRBJ2-7, with D possibly matching TRBD2 (5 bases). V was trimmed by 3 bases and J by 6 bases, leaving 9 bases between them. This CDR3 spans 12 amino acids. Germline CDR1 is SEHNR and CDR2 is FQNEAQ (reference sequence). CDR3 in amino acids: CASSFGVLEQYF. The CDR3 region has the DNA TGTGCCAGCAGCTTCGGGGTTCTCGAGCAGTACTTC.

V and J are TRBV5-1 and TRBJ1-1; 7 bases match TRBD1. The CDR3 sequence is 15 residues long. Losses at the gene ends were 1 base for V and 0 bases for J; bases not matched to a gene: 3. Germline loops: CDR1 SGHRS, CDR2 YFSETQ. The CDR3 loop reads CASSLTGQMNTEAFF. The DNA for the CDR3 is TGCGCCAGCAGCTTGACGGGACAGATGAACACTGAAGCTTTCTTT.

This chain joins TRBV29-1 and TRBJ1-1, with 8 bases matching TRBD1. The germline CDR1 and CDR2 sequences are SQVTM and ANQGSEA. The J segment lost 5 bases and the V segment lost 7 bases, leaving 6 bases of the junction unmatched. The CDR3 covers 12 residues. CDR3 loop: CSERTGWTEAFF. CDR3 bases: TGCAGCGAGAGGACAGGGTGGACTGAAGCTTTCTTT.

The chain links TRBV3-1 to TRBJ1-1; TRBD1 matches 11 bases. The CDR3 spans 15 residues. Germline lookup yields CDR1 LGHDT and CDR2 YNNKEL (reference sequence). Trimming removed 1 base from V and 3 bases from J; junction bases left unmatched: 1. The chain's CDR3 is CASSQVGQGDTEAFF. Here the CDR3 DNA reads TGTGCCAGCAGCCAAGTGGGACAGGGGGACACTGAAGCTTTCTTT.

Written as DNA, the CDR3 is TGTGCCAGCAGCGGTGCCGGGAGCAATAATTCACCCCTCCACTTT. It is translated as CASSGAGSNNSPLHF. The rearrangement uses TRBV7-9 and TRBJ1-6; no clear D gene. CDR3 length equals 15 residues. The germline CDR1 and CDR2 sequences are SEHNR and FQNEAQ (reference sequence). The ends were cut back, 5 bases at V and 5 bases at J, with 13 bases in the middle.

The chain carries TRBV19 and TRBJ2-3; D ambiguous. The CDR3 spans 15 residues. From germline, CDR1 is LNHDA and CDR2 SQIVND (reference sequence). V lost 3 bases and J lost 0, with 10 bases in between. CDR3 loop: CASSIRARSTDTQYF. The CDR3 DNA sequence: TGTGCCAGTAGTATTCGAGCACGAAGCACAGATACGCAGTATTTT.

The rearrangement links TRBV5-1 to TRBJ2-7, with D maybe TRBD1 (5 bases). There are 14 residues in the CDR3. The germline V gene has CDR1 SGHRS and CDR2 YFSETQ. Trimming cost V 3 bases and J 4 bases, with 14 bases left between them. Here the CDR3 DNA reads TGCGCCAGCAGCTGGGGCCTAGTTGGATACGAGCAGTACTTC. Its protein product is CASSWGLVGYEQYF.

A few counts support this clonotype. The V and J genes are TRBV6-6 and TRBJ1-2; no reliable D call. Germline assignment: CDR1 MNHNY and CDR2 SVGAGI (reference sequence). With 5 bases removed from V and 1 base from J, the gap between germline ends came to 2 bases. The CDR3 length is 11 residues. The CDR3 DNA reads TGTGCCAGCAGTCTTAACTATGGCTACACCTTC. Protein sequence: CASSLNYGYTF.

The rearrangement links TRBV6-6 to TRBJ2-1, with 11 bases identical to TRBD2. CDR1 is MNHNY, CDR2 SVGAGI, per germline (reference sequence). The V gene end was trimmed by 5 bases and the J gene end by 5 bases; junction bases not matched to a gene: 5. The CDR3 is 15 amino acids. The CDR3 spells CASSILAGVDNEQFF. Written as DNA, the CDR3 is TGTGCCAGCAGTATACTAGCGGGAGTTGACAATGAGCAGTTCTTC.

In its sample, this clonotype was seen many times. The chain carries TRBV7-6 and TRBJ2-4; TRBD2 is a possible D gene (6 bases). CDR1 is SGHVS and CDR2 is FNYEAQ in the germline V gene. V lost 0 bases, J lost 0 bases, and 15 bases lay in between. The CDR3 covers 18 residues. As DNA, the CDR3 is TGTGCCAGCAGCTTAGCATCCCCCGGGAGCATAGCCAAAAACATTCAGTACTTC. It encodes CASSLASPGSIAKNIQYF.

This clonotype was observed a few times. V usage is TRBV2 and J usage is TRBJ2-2; maybe TRBD2 (7 bases). The V gene's germline CDR1 is SNHLY and CDR2 FYNNEI. V was cut by 9 bases and J by 0 bases, with 11 bases left in between. The CDR3 totals 14 residues. The CDR3 region is CARGGGSNTGELFF. CDR3 sequence (DNA): TGTGCCAGAGGGGGAGGGTCGAACACCGGGGAGCTGTTTTTT.

This clonotype was observed many times. The J gene is TRBJ1-2, the V gene TRBV10-3; D is possibly TRBD1 (6 bases). This CDR3 contains 15 residues. With 0 bases removed from V and 2 bases from J, the gap between germline ends came to 10 bases. Looked up from germline, CDR1 is ENHRY and CDR2 is SYGVKD. For the CDR3, the DNA is TGTGCCATCAGTGAGTCTGGACAGAAAAACTATGGCTACACCTTC. Translated, it gives CAISESGQKNYGYTF.

With respect to this clonotype: A much larger clone sits a single nucleotide away, making a read error possible. The chain couples TRBV25-1 to TRBJ2-3; maybe TRBD2 (5 bases). This CDR3 is 15 amino acids long. The germline CDR1 and CDR2 sequences are MGHDK and SYGVNS. V lost 4 bases and J lost 3, with 14 bases in between. CDR3 sequence reads: CASSGSEITTDTQYF. The CDR3 DNA is TGTGCCAGCAGTGGTAGCGAGATTACGACAGATACGCAGTATTTT.